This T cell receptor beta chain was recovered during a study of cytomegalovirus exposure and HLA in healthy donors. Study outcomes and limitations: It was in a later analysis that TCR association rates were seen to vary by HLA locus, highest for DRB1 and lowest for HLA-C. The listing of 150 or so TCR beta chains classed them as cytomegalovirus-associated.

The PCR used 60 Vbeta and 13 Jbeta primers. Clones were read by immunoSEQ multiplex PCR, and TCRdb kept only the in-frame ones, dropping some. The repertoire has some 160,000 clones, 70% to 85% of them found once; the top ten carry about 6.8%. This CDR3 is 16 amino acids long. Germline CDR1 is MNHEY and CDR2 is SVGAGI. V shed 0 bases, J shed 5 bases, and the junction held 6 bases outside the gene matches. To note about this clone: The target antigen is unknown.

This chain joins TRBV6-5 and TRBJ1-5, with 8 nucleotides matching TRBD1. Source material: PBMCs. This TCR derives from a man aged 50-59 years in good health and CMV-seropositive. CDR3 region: CASSYSAGGSDQPQHF. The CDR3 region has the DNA TGTGCCAGCAGTTACTCCGCAGGGGGCTCGGATCAGCCCCAGCATTTT.